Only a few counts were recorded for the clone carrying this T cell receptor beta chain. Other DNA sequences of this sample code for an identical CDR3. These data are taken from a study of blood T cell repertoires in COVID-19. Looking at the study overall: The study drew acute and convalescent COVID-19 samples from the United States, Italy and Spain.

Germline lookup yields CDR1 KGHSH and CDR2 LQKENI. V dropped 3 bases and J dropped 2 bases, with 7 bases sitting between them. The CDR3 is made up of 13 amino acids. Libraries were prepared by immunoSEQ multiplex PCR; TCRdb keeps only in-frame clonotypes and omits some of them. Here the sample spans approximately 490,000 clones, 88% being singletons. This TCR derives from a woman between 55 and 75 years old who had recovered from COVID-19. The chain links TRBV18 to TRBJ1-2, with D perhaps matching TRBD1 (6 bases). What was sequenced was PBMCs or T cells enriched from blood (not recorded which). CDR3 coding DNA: TGTGCCAGCTCACCGGGGGCAAACTATGGCTACACCTTC. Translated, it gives CASSPGANYGYTF.